One sample yielded the 9 T cell receptor beta chains listed below, sequenced in a study of T cell changes during pregnancy in multiple sclerosis. Sequencing was performed with immunoSEQ multiplex PCR; in TCRdb, only in-frame clones are kept and a portion is missing. The sample lists some 79,000 clones, under 95% occurring once. Sample: CD4+ T cells from peripheral blood mononuclear cells, taken in the second trimester of pregnancy. Source of these receptors: a female donor with multiple sclerosis, enrolled in a pregnancy study.

CDR3 loop: CASITLEGRDQPQHF. Here the CDR3 DNA reads TGTGCCAGCATCACCCTTGAGGGCCGAGATCAGCCCCAGCATTTT. V is TRBV28 and J is TRBJ1-5; no clear D. Trimming left V 7 bases short and J 5 bases short, with 18 bases between. The CDR3 consists of 15 residues. Per the germline V gene, CDR1 is MDHEN and CDR2 is SYDVKM.

The chain uses TRBV7-2 and TRBJ2-7; D remains ambiguous. Germline CDR1 SGHTA, CDR2 FQGNSA. Between the trimmed V and J ends, which lost 2 bases and 3 bases, there was a span of 14 bases. This CDR3 is 15 amino acids long. CDR3 sequence: CASSLSQSVIYEQYF. CDR3 in DNA: TGTGCCAGCAGCTTAAGTCAGTCCGTGATCTACGAGCAGTACTTC.

This clone was seen a single time. The rearrangement links TRBV7-3 to TRBJ1-1; D is perhaps TRBD1 (6 bases). Germline V lookup: CDR1 SGHTA, CDR2 FQGTGA. The CDR3 covers 17 residues. The V and J ends lost 2 bases and 5 bases respectively, with 21 bases between them. The CDR3 region is CASSLRGGLSSGTEAFF. In DNA, the CDR3 is TGTGCCAGCAGCTTACGGGGGGGGCTGTCTTCGGGGACTGAAGCTTTCTTT.

This clone was seen just once. The V call is TRBV7-3, the J call TRBJ2-1; 12 positions match TRBD2. The CDR3 sequence is 15 residues long. Per germline, CDR1 SGHTA and CDR2 FQGTGA. The V and J ends lost 4 bases and 5 bases, in that order; junction bases with no gene match: 3. This chain's CDR3 is CASSSSSGGDNEQFF. The CDR3 DNA reads TGTGCCAGCAGCTCATCTAGCGGGGGGGACAATGAGCAGTTCTTC.

The genes are TRBV5-1 and TRBJ2-3, with no clear D. This CDR3 region has 16 residues. Trimming left V 4 bases short and J 0 bases short, with 15 bases between. Per germline, CDR1 SGHRS and CDR2 YFSETQ. The CDR3 DNA is TGCGCCAGCAGCCAGAACAGCCACTCTAGCACAGATACGCAGTATTTT. Translating it yields CASSQNSHSSTDTQYF. The variable domain in full, completed from reference TRBV5-1 and TRBJ2-3, reads KAGVTQTPRYLIKTRGQQVTLSCSPISGHRSVSWYQQTPGQGLQFLFEYFSETQRNKGNFPGRFSGRQFSNSRSEMNVSTLELGDSALYLCASSQNSHSSTDTQYFGPGTRLTVL.

This clone has a single count. This rearrangement joins TRBV5-4 to TRBJ2-2; D is perhaps TRBD1 (6 bases). The germline V gene encodes CDR1 SGHNT and CDR2 YYREEE (reference sequence). V was pared by 3 bases and J by 3 bases, with 12 bases between. The CDR3 is made up of 15 amino acids. The CDR3 DNA reads as TGTGCCAGCAGCTCCCTGGACAGCTACACCGGGGAGCTGTTTTTT. Encoded protein: CASSSLDSYTGELFF.

The chain carries TRBV29-1 and TRBJ2-5; D is ambiguous. CDR3 length equals 13 residues. Germline CDR1 is SQVTM and CDR2 is ANQGSEA. V dropped 5 bases and J dropped 5 bases, with 15 bases sitting between them. As DNA, the CDR3 is TGCAGCGTTCAGCTGCAGCGTCGGGAGACCCAGTACTTC. Protein product: CSVQLQRRETQYF.

This chain connects TRBV30 to TRBJ1-4, with D unclear. The CDR3 extends over 16 amino acids. V was pared by 0 bases and J by 4 bases, with 15 bases between. CDR1 is GTSNPN, CDR2 SVGIG, per germline (reference sequence). In DNA, the CDR3 is TGTGCCTGGAGTGTGAAATCTTCCGGGGTTAATGAAAAACTGTTTTTT. Translation gives CAWSVKSSGVNEKLFF.

The V and J genes are TRBV18 and TRBJ2-3; D remains unclear. In germline, CDR1 is KGHSH, CDR2 LQKENI. The CDR3 is 11 residues long. The ends were cut back, 5 bases at V and 4 bases at J, with 4 bases in the middle. The CDR3 DNA reads as TGTGCCAGCTCAGGAGCAGATACGCAGTATTTT. Its translation is CASSGADTQYF. Filled out from reference TRBV18 and TRBJ2-3, the complete variable domain reads NAGVMQNPRHLVRRRGQEARLRCSPMKGHSHVYWYRQLPEEGLKFMVYLQKENIIDESGMPKERFSAEFPKEGPSILRIQQVVRGDSAAYFCASSGADTQYFGPGTRLTVL.